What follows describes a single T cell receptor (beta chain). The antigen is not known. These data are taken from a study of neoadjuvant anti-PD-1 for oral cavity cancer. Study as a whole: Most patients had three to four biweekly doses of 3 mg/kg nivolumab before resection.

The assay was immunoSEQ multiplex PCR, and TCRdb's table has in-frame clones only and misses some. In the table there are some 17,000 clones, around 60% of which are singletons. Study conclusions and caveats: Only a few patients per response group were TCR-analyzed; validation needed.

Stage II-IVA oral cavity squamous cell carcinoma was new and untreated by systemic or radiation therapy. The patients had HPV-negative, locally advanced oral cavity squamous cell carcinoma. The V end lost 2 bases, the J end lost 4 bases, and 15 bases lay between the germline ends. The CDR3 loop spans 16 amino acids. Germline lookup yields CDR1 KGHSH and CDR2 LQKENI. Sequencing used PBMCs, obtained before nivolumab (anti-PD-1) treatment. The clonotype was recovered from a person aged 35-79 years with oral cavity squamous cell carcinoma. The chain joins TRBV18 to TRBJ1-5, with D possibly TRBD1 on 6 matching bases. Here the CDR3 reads CASSPALQGGNQPQHF. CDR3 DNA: TGTGCCAGCTCACCAGCTCTACAGGGTGGAAATCAGCCCCAGCATTTT.